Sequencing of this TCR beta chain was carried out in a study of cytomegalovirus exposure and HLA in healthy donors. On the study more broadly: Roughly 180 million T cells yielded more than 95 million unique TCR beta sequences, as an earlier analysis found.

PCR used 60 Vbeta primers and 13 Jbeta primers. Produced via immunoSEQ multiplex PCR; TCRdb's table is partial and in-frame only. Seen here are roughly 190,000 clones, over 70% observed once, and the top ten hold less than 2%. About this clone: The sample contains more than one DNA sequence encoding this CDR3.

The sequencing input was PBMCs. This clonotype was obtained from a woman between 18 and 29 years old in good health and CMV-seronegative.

CDR3 sequence: CATSRGGGDQETQYF. In nucleotides, the CDR3 is TGTGCCACCAGCAGGGGCGGGGGGGATCAAGAGACCCAGTACTTC. J is TRBJ2-5 and V is TRBV15; the match to TRBD2 covers 9 bases. Per germline, CDR1 LNHNV and CDR2 YYDKDF (reference sequence). The CDR3 totals 15 residues. The J segment lost 2 bases and the V segment lost 3 bases, leaving 4 bases of the junction unmatched. The full variable domain, completed using reference TRBV15 and TRBJ2-5, is DAMVIQNPRYQVTQFGKPVTLSCSQTLNHNVMYWYQQKSSQAPKLLFHYYDKDFNNEADTPDNFQSRRPNTSFCFLDIRSPGLGDTAMYLCATSRGGGDQETQYFGPGTRLLVL.